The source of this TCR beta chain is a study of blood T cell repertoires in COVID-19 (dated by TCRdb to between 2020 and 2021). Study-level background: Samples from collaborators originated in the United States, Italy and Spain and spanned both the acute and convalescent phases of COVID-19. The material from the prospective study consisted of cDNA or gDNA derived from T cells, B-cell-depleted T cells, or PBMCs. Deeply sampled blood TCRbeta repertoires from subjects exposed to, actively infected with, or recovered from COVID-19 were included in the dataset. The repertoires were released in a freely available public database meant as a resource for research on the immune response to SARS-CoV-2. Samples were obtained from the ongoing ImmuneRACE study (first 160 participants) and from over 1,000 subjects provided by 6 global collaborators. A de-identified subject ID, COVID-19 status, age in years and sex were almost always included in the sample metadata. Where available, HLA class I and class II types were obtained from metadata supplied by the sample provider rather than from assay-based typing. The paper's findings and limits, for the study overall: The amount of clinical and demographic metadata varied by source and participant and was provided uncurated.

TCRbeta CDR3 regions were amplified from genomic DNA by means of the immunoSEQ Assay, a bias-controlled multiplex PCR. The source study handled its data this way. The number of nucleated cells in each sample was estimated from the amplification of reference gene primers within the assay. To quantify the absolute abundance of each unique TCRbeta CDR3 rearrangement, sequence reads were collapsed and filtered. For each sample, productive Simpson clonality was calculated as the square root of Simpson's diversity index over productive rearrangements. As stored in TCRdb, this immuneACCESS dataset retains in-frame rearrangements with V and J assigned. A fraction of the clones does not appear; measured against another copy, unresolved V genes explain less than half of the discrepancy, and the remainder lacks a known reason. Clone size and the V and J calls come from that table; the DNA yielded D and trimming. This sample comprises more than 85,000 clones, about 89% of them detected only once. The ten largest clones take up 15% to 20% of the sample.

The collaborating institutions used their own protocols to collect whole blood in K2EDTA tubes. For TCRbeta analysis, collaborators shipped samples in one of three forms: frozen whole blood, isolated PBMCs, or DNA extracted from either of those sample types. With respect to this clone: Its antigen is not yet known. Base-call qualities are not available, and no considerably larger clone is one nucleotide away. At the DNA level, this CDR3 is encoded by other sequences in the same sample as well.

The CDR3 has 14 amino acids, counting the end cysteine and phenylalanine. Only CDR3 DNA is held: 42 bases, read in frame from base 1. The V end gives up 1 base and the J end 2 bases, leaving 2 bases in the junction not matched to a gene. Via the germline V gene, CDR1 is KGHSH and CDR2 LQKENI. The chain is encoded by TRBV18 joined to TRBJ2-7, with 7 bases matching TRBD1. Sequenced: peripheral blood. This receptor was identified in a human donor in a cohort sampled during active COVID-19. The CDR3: CASSPRDSPYEQYF. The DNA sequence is TGTGCCAGCTCACCACGGGACAGCCCCTACGAGCAGTACTTC.